Listed below are T cell receptor beta chains from one sample, sequenced in a study of post-analysis software for immune sequencing data. TCRdb reprocessed the PCR reads via MiXCR and lists one record per CDR3 protein. Of approximately 250,000 distinct CDR3 sequences detected, 35% to 40% appear once; the ten largest clones hold 4.5% to 5.5%. Sequencing input: blood. The receptors stem from a girl aged 10-17 years with multiple sclerosis. CDR3s include the opening cysteine and the closing phenylalanine or tryptophan. D genes are given only for firm matches. Clone size is not always given. Where it is, it says once, few, many or a class for expanded clones.

j_call,d_call,clone_size,v_call,cdr3_nt,cdr3_aa
TRBJ2-3,TRBD2,-,TRBV12-3/TRBV12-4,TGTGCCTCGACCGCGCGGGGGGGACTGGGGACAGATATGGAATATTTT,CASTARGGLGTDMEYF
TRBJ1-4,-,-,TRBV20-1,TGCAGTGCTGGTATGGGGCCGGAAAAACTGTTTTTT,CSAGMGPEKLFF
TRBJ2-5,-,many,TRBV9,TGTGCCAGCAGCGCCGACCCGACCGGGGAGACCCAGTACTTC,CASSADPTGETQYF
TRBJ2-7,-,-,TRBV12-3/TRBV12-4,TGTGCCAGCAGCAAGTCCAACCGCTACGAGCAGTACTTC,CASSKSNRYEQYF
TRBJ1-1,-,-,TRBV7-9,TGTGCCAGCAGCTTAAGGCAGGGGCCATTTAACACTGAAGCTTTCTTT,CASSLRQGPFNTEAFF
TRBJ2-1,-,many,TRBV12-3/TRBV12-4,TGTGCCAGCACCCGATACTCGGTTGAGCAGTTCTTC,CASTRYSVEQFF
TRBJ2-1,TRBD1,-,TRBV4-2,TGTGCCAGCAGCCAAGATGGGACAGGGGACTACAATGAGCAGTTCTTC,CASSQDGTGDYNEQFF
TRBJ2-5,TRBD2,-,TRBV12-3/TRBV12-4,TGTGCCAGCAGTCTCTCGGCGGGAGGCGGCAATGAGCAGTACTTC,CASSLSAGGGNEQYF
TRBJ1-2,TRBD1,-,TRBV5-6,TGTGCCAGCAGCGGGGGACAGGCCTATGGCCACACCTTC,CASSGGQAYGHTF
TRBJ2-2,-,-,TRBV27,TGTGCCAGCCGGACTGGAACGGGCATCGGGGAGCTGTTTTTT,CASRTGTGIGELFF
TRBJ2-4,-,-,TRBV20-1,TGCAGTGCTAGAGATGAGGGCAAAAACATTCAGTACTTC,CSARDEGKNIQYF
TRBJ2-7,TRBD2,-,TRBV5-1,TGCGCCATTCCAGCGGGGGTAGCCTACGAGCAGTACTTC,CAIPAGVAYEQYF
TRBJ2-2,TRBD1,-,TRBV7-9,TGTGCCAGCAGCTTTCCCCGGACAGGGGAGGCCGGGAAGCTGTTTTTT,CASSFPRTGEAGKLFF
TRBJ1-1,-,-,TRBV7-9,TGTGCCAGCAGCTTAGTGGGCTCTGAAGCTTTCTTT,CASSLVGSEAFF
TRBJ1-2,TRBD1,-,TRBV2,TGTGCCGCACTTAACAGGGGAGAGGGCTACACCTTC,CAALNRGEGYTF
TRBJ2-7,TRBD1,-,TRBV12-3/TRBV12-4,TGTGCCAGCAGCGAAGGGGACAGGGAAGACGAGCAGTACTTC,CASSEGDREDEQYF
TRBJ1-5,-,few,TRBV12-3/TRBV12-4,TGTGCCGGCAGTCGCCCTGGGGGGGCTCAGCCCCAGCATTTT,CAGSRPGGAQPQHF
TRBJ1-2,-,many,TRBV6-1,TGTGCCAGCATGCCGGCCCTCTTAAGGAACTATGGCTACACCTTC,CASMPALLRNYGYTF
TRBJ2-3,TRBD2,-,TRBV12-3/TRBV12-4,TGTGCCAGCAGAAAGGGAACTAGCGGAACTCCCGCGCAGTATTTT,CASRKGTSGTPAQYF
TRBJ2-1,TRBD2,many,TRBV20-1,TGCAGTGCTAGGGAAGGGTATAGCGGGAGCCCCAATGAGCAGTTCTTC,CSAREGYSGSPNEQFF
TRBJ2-3,-,many,TRBV20-1,TGCAGTGCCAGGGGTGCGATCTCTAGCACAGATACGCAGTATTTT,CSARGAISSTDTQYF
TRBJ2-1,TRBD1,many,TRBV4-2,TGTGCCAGCAGCCATGGGACCGGGACAGGGGACTACAATGAGCAGTTCTTC,CASSHGTGTGDYNEQFF
TRBJ1-5,-,few,TRBV9,TGTGCCAGCAGCTTGAAAGATCCACAGCCCCAGCATTTT,CASSLKDPQPQHF
TRBJ2-1,TRBD1,-,TRBV6-1,TGTGCCAGCAGTGAAGTCCCGGGACAGGGTGAATATGAGCAGTTCTTC,CASSEVPGQGEYEQFF
TRBJ2-3,TRBD2,-,TRBV5-1,TGCGCCAGCAGCTTTTTCGGGGGGAGAACAGATACGCAGTATTTT,CASSFFGGRTDTQYF
TRBJ2-3,TRBD2,few,TRBV24-1,TGTGCCACCAGTGATTCCGGACTAGCGGGAGGGCCGGGGACGCAGTATTTT,CATSDSGLAGGPGTQYF
TRBJ2-3,-,-,TRBV20-1,TGCAGTGCCAACGGGGCGGACCGCACAGATACGCAGTATTTT,CSANGADRTDTQYF
TRBJ2-3,-,-,TRBV20-1,TGCAGTGCTGGAGAAAGGAACGCAGATACGCAGTATTTT,CSAGERNADTQYF
TRBJ1-5,TRBD1,-,TRBV5-1,TGCGCCAGCAGCTGGGGTCCAGGGGGCACTCAGCCCCGGCATTTT,CASSWGPGGTQPRHF
TRBJ2-1,TRBD2,many,TRBV5-5,TGTGCCAGCACACCGGGACTAGCGGGAGGGCCCCATGAGCAGTTCTTC,CASTPGLAGGPHEQFF
TRBJ1-2,-,many,TRBV6-1,TGTGCCAGCAGCCGCGCGGCCAACTATGGCTACACCTTC,CASSRAANYGYTF